This T cell receptor (beta chain) was sequenced during a study of persistence of HIV-infected CD4 T cells. Study details: Multiple blood draws of up to roughly 180 mL, except two donors with single leukapheresis.

The ends were cut back, 0 bases at V and 8 bases at J, with 10 bases in the middle. This CDR3 contains 13 residues. The libraries were made with immunoSEQ version 4 in survey mode. Sequencing was performed with immunoSEQ multiplex PCR; in TCRdb, only in-frame clones are kept and a portion is missing. The data show under 40,000 clones, with roughly 70% seen just once and roughly 1.4% held by the top ten. This clone was counted a single time. Its antigen remains unknown. An overlapping HIV-1 Gag peptide pool stimulated these cells at about 0.9 ug/peptide/mL. Sorting of responding CD4+ T cells relied on upregulated CD40 ligand together with CD69.

The V call is TRBV12-3 or TRBV12-4, the J call TRBJ1-2, with unresolved D. The sequencing here drew on CD4+ T cells sorted from PBMCs after approximately 19-hour stimulation, taken from a patient who received antiretroviral therapy. The sequence was collected from an adult man with HIV who was CMV-seropositive. The CDR3 region has the DNA TGTGCCAGCAGTTTAGCAGGGTTAGGGGGCTACACCTTC. It translates to CASSLAGLGGYTF.